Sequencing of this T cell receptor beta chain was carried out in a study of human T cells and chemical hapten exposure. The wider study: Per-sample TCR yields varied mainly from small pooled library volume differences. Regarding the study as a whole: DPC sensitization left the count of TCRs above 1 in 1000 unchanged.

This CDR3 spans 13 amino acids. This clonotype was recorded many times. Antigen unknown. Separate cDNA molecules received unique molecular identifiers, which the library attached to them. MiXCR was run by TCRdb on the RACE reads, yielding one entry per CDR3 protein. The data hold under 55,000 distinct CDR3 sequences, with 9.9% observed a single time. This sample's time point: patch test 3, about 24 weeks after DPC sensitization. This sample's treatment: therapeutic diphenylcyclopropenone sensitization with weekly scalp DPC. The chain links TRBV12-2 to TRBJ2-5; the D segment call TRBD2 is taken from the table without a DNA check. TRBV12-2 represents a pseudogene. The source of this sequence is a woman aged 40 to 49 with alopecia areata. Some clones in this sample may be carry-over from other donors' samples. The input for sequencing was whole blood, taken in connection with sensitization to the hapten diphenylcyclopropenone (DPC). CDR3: CASRYWGGLTQYF. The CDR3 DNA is TGTGCAAGTCGCTACTGGGGAGGTTTGACCCAGTACTTC.